A single sample gave rise to the 31 T cell receptor beta chains below, sequenced in a study of graft-versus-host responses after intestinal transplantation. Clones were sequenced by immunoSEQ multiplex PCR, and TCRdb holds only the in-frame ones, with some missing. The sample has 95,000 to 150,000 clones, about 95% seen once. No antigen has been identified for these receptors. The starting material was unstimulated CD8+ T cells sorted from spleen or lymph node cells, obtained before intestinal transplant. These receptor sequences come from a human donor who received an intestinal transplant.

This sequence joins TRBV7-8 and TRBJ2-5; a weak D match, TRBD2 (5 bases). The V end lost 6 bases, the J end lost 5 bases, and 22 bases lay between the germline ends. Germline CDR1 is SGHVS and CDR2 is FQNEAQ. This CDR3 is built from 16 residues. The CDR3 nucleotides are TGTGCCAGCAGTCGTCTAGCATTCGCCCCCACGGAGACCCAGTACTTC. It yields the protein CASSRLAFAPTETQYF.

The chain links TRBV30 to TRBJ2-4, with D perhaps TRBD1 (5 bases). The CDR3 is made up of 15 amino acids. V lost 5 bases and J lost 0, with 14 bases in between. The V gene's germline CDR1 is GTSNPN and CDR2 SVGIG (reference sequence). CDR3 nucleotides: TGTGCCTGGTCGTCCGGGCAGGGAGCCAAAAACATTCAGTACTTC. It codes for CAWSSGQGAKNIQYF.

The V and J genes are TRBV4-1 and TRBJ2-7; D call uncertain. Germline V gives CDR1 MGHRA, CDR2 YSYEKL. V shed 0 bases and J shed 2 bases, with 17 bases lying between them. This CDR3 has 17 amino acids. The CDR3 DNA reads TGCGCCAGCAGCCAAGATCGGCGAGAAGGATTTGCCTACGAGCAGTACTTC. Translating gives CASSQDRREGFAYEQYF.

The J gene is TRBJ1-1, the V gene TRBV19; maybe TRBD1 (5 bases). The CDR3 extends over 10 amino acids. The V end was cut by 8 bases, the J end by 12 bases, with 13 bases between. Germline V gene data show CDR1 as LNHDA and CDR2 as SQIVND (reference sequence). CDR3 bases: TGTGCCAGTCGAAGGGGTTGGACTTTCTTT. Protein product: CASRRGWTFF.

This clone is a singleton in its sample. The chain joins TRBV28 to TRBJ2-5; 11 positions agree with TRBD2. The last part of the DNA fits TRBJ2-7 better; the J call may be wrong. The CDR3 runs to 15 residues. Germline values: CDR1 MDHEN, CDR2 SYDVKM. The CDR3 sequence: CASIKLAGGSYEQYF. For the CDR3, the DNA is TGTGCCAGCATAAAGCTAGCGGGAGGCTCCTACGAGCAGTACTTC.

The rearrangement uses TRBV4-1 and TRBJ1-1; D unresolved. The CDR3 totals 13 residues. Trimming pared 4 bases from V and 5 bases from J, leaving 11 bases between. CDR1 and CDR2 (germline): MGHRA, YSYEKL. For the CDR3, the DNA is TGCGCCAGCAGCCTTCGAATGGAAACTGAAGCTTTCTTT. Protein product: CASSLRMETEAFF.

V and J are TRBV6-7 and TRBJ2-7; 10 bases are shared with TRBD1. TRBV6-7 is classed as an ORF, of uncertain function. The CDR3 totals 16 residues. J lost 3 bases, V lost 6 bases, and 11 bases had no gene match. As DNA, the CDR3 is TGTGCCAGCAGATCCGCGGGACAGGGGAAATTCTACGAGCAGTACTTC. It codes for CASRSAGQGKFYEQYF.

The count of this clone is one. The chain joins TRBV27 to TRBJ2-3; possibly TRBD1 for D (5 bases). This CDR3 contains 12 residues. Germline values: CDR1 MNHEY, CDR2 SMNVEV (reference sequence). V shed 4 bases and J shed 5 bases, with 7 bases lying between them. The CDR3 reads CASSYTGDTQYF. CDR3 DNA sequence: TGTGCCAGCAGTTACACAGGAGATACGCAGTATTTT.

This chain joins TRBV25-1 and TRBJ1-2; no definite D call. The CDR3 consists of 17 residues. The V end lost 6 bases, the J end lost 3 bases, and 23 bases lay between the germline ends. From germline, CDR1 is MGHDK and CDR2 SYGVNS. The CDR3 reads CASRGWGTHPSDYGYTF. CDR3 sequence (DNA): TGTGCCAGCAGGGGATGGGGAACACACCCGTCAGACTATGGCTACACCTTC.

The J gene is TRBJ1-3, the V gene TRBV7-6; the D gene is possibly TRBD1 (6 bases). Trimming pared 5 bases from V and 4 bases from J, leaving 9 bases between. Germline V CDR1 and CDR2: SGHVS, FNYEAQ. CDR3 size: 13 residues. DNA of the CDR3: TGTGCCAGCAGCCTAGACAGGGGAAACACCATATATTTT. Its translation is CASSLDRGNTIYF.

The genes are TRBV28 and TRBJ2-7; 8 bases agree with TRBD1. CDR1 and CDR2 from the germline V gene are MDHEN and SYDVKM. This CDR3 is 15 amino acids long. Trimming removed 6 bases from V and 1 base from J; junction bases left unmatched: 8. The CDR3 sequence is CASSQTDRESYEQYF. The CDR3, as DNA: TGTGCCAGCAGCCAAACGGACAGGGAATCCTACGAGCAGTACTTC. The variable domain in full, with the rest retrieved from reference TRBV28 and TRBJ2-7, is DVKVTQSSRYLVKRTGEKVFLECVQDMDHENMFWYRQDPGLGLRLIYFSYDVKMKEKGDIPEGYSVSREKKERFSLILESASTNQTSMYLCASSQTDRESYEQYFGPGTRLTVT.

The chain has TRBV7-8 and TRBJ2-2, with TRBD2 matching 10 bases. The V gene end was trimmed by 4 bases and the J gene end by 4 bases; junction bases not matched to a gene: 6. CDR3 length: 16 residues. CDR1 is SGHVS and CDR2 is FQNEAQ in the germline V gene. CDR3 coding DNA: TGTGCCAGCAGCTCGTGGCGACTAGCGGGCACCGGGGAGCTGTTTTTT. Protein product: CASSSWRLAGTGELFF. Full variable domain (remainder filled in from reference TRBV7-8 and TRBJ2-2): GAGVSQSPRYKVAKRGQDVALRCDPISGHVSLFWYQQALGQGPEFLTYFQNEAQLDKSGLPSDRFFAERPEGSVSTLKIQRTQQEDSAVYLCASSSWRLAGTGELFFGEGSRLTVL.

The CDR3 reads CSATTGEAFF. CDR3 bases: TGCAGTGCTACGACAGGGGAAGCTTTCTTT. The chain couples TRBV20-1 to TRBJ1-1; 7 bases agree with TRBD1. The ends lost 4 bases at V and 8 bases at J; junction bases unmatched: 1. The CDR3 spans 10 residues. Looked up from germline, CDR1 is DFQATT and CDR2 is SNEGSKA (reference sequence).

The gene calls are TRBV10-3 and TRBJ2-7; D gene uncertain. There are 15 residues in the CDR3. Germline CDR1 reads ENHRY; CDR2 reads SYGVKD. Trimming took off 0 bases at V and 7 bases at J, with 16 bases between the two ends. The CDR3 region has the DNA TGTGCCATCAGTGAGTCGTCAGGAGCAGGTGTAGAGCAGTACTTC. Translated, it gives CAISESSGAGVEQYF.

This clone has more than one count but fewer than ten. The chain uses TRBV6-1 and TRBJ2-5; D perhaps matches TRBD2 (5 bases). Germline CDR1 reads MNHNS; CDR2 reads SASEGT. V shed 8 bases and J shed 5 bases, with 18 bases lying between them. CDR3 length: 14 residues. The chain's CDR3 is CASELLARGETQYF. CDR3 bases: TGTGCCAGCGAACTGCTAGCCCGCGGGGAGACCCAGTACTTC.

Points on this clone: In the same sample, other DNA sequences code for this CDR3. V usage is TRBV28 and J usage is TRBJ2-5, with 11 positions matching TRBD1. From germline, CDR1 is MDHEN and CDR2 SYDVKM. There are 13 residues in the CDR3. Unmatched junction bases numbered 0, after V lost 5 bases and J lost 4 bases. This CDR3 reads CASSGTGGETQYF. CDR3 nucleotide sequence: TGTGCCAGCAGTGGGACAGGGGGAGAGACCCAGTACTTC.

This clone was seen a single time. V gene TRBV11-3 combines with J gene TRBJ2-7; 7 nucleotides align to TRBD1. CDR3 length: 14 residues. The V gene end was trimmed by 1 base and the J gene end by 3 bases; junction bases not matched to a gene: 3. The germline V gene encodes CDR1 SGHNT and CDR2 YENEEA. CDR3 region: CASSLVQGHYEQYF. The DNA of the CDR3 is TGTGCCAGCAGCTTAGTACAGGGGCACTACGAGCAGTACTTC.

This chain links TRBV4-3 with TRBJ2-1; perhaps TRBD2 as D (6 bases). This CDR3 is 12 amino acids long. V lost 4 bases to trimming and J lost 6 bases, with 7 bases between them. CDR1 LGHNA and CDR2 YSLEER come from the germline V gene. The CDR3, as DNA: TGCGCCAGCAGCCCAGCGGGCAATGAGCAGTTCTTC. Residues: CASSPAGNEQFF.

This chain uses TRBV14 with TRBJ1-1, with a tentative D call TRBD1 (6 bases). This CDR3 is 18 amino acids long. Germline V lookup: CDR1 SGHDN, CDR2 FVKESK. Trimming shortened V by 0 bases and J by 4 bases, and 21 bases separated the two germline ends. In nucleotides, the CDR3 is TGTGCCAGCAGCCAAGATCGGGAGGGACACCACACTTCCACTGAAGCTTTCTTT. Translating gives CASSQDREGHHTSTEAFF. Full variable domain (remainder filled in from reference TRBV14 and TRBJ1-1): EAGVTQFPSHSVIEKGQTVTLRCDPISGHDNLYWYRRVMGKEIKFLLHFVKESKQDESGMPNNRFLAERTGGTYSTLKVQPAELEDSGVYFCASSQDREGHHTSTEAFFGQGTRLTVV.

This chain joins TRBV7-2 and TRBJ1-5; no clear D gene. The CDR3 is made up of 15 amino acids. V was clipped by 5 bases and J by 0 bases, with 11 bases between them. Germline loops: CDR1 SGHTA, CDR2 FQGNSA. CDR3 bases: TGTGCCAGCAGCCCGAGTCCGTTTAGCAATCAGCCCCAGCATTTT. Its protein product is CASSPSPFSNQPQHF. Drawing the rest from reference TRBV7-2 and TRBJ1-5, the complete variable domain is GAGVSQSPSNKVTEKGKDVELRCDPISGHTALYWYRQSLGQGLEFLIYFQGNSAPDKSGLPSDRFSAERTGGSVSTLTIQRTQQEDSAVYLCASSPSPFSNQPQHFGDGTRLSIL.

This clone was observed once. The J gene is TRBJ1-5, the V gene TRBV5-1; a weak D match, TRBD1 (5 bases). CDR3 length: 12 residues. From germline, CDR1 is SGHRS and CDR2 YFSETQ. Deletions cut 9 bases from V and 3 bases from J, with 10 bases between. CDR3 coding DNA: TGCGCCAACCAGGGTTACAATCAGCCCCAGCATTTT. Translating gives CANQGYNQPQHF.

The V call is TRBV19, the J call TRBJ2-7, with D possibly called TRBD1 or TRBD2 (6 bases each). Germline lookup yields CDR1 LNHDA and CDR2 SQIVND (reference sequence). CDR3 length: 15 amino acids. Trimming shortened V by 2 bases and J by 6 bases, and 17 bases separated the two germline ends. The chain's CDR3 is CASSISGGLTSEQYF. The DNA of the CDR3 is TGTGCCAGTAGTATATCCGGGGGCTTAACATCCGAGCAGTACTTC.

On this clone itself: This sample includes further DNA sequences coding for the same CDR3. The chain carries TRBV7-2 and TRBJ1-5, with a weak D call TRBD1 (5 bases). Germline V lookup: CDR1 SGHTA, CDR2 FQGNSA. This CDR3 has 18 residues. V was shortened by 1 base and J by 6 bases, with 22 bases between the two germline ends. The CDR3 here is CASSLDVYERLQGQPQHF. Written as DNA, the CDR3 is TGTGCCAGCAGCTTAGACGTATACGAGAGACTTCAGGGTCAGCCCCAGCATTTT. The full variable domain, its missing parts supplied by reference TRBV7-2 and TRBJ1-5, is GAGVSQSPSNKVTEKGKDVELRCDPISGHTALYWYRQSLGQGLEFLIYFQGNSAPDKSGLPSDRFSAERTGGSVSTLTIQRTQQEDSAVYLCASSLDVYERLQGQPQHFGDGTRLSIL.

The chain combines TRBV5-6 with TRBJ2-7; D perhaps matches TRBD2 (6 bases). Germline assignment: CDR1 SGHDT and CDR2 YYEEEE. The CDR3 sequence is 13 residues long. Trimming shortened V by 0 bases and J by 7 bases, and 11 bases separated the two germline ends. CDR3 bases: TGTGCCAGCAGCTTGGGGGCAGGAGGGGAGCAGTACTTC. Amino acid sequence: CASSLGAGGEQYF.

The V and J genes are TRBV7-8 and TRBJ2-1; D is ambiguous. This CDR3 comprises 13 residues. Germline V CDR1 and CDR2: SGHVS, FQNEAQ. Deletions cut 4 bases from V and 7 bases from J, with 11 bases between. The CDR3 DNA sequence: TGTGCCAGCAGCTGGAATATAGGGAATGAGCAGTTCTTC. Its translation: CASSWNIGNEQFF.

The chain couples TRBV2 to TRBJ2-1, with a tentative D call TRBD2 (5 bases). CDR3 length: 17 amino acids. V dropped 6 bases and J dropped 0 bases, with 18 bases sitting between them. Looked up from germline, CDR1 is SNHLY and CDR2 is FYNNEI. The CDR3 DNA is TGTGCCAGCAGGGGAGTCCCTAGGGCCTTCTCCTACAATGAGCAGTTCTTC. This codes for CASRGVPRAFSYNEQFF. The full variable domain, with the rest looked up from reference TRBV2 and TRBJ2-1, is EPEVTQTPSHQVTQMGQEVILRCVPISNHLYFYWYRQILGQKVEFLVSFYNNEISEKSEIFDDQFSVERPDGSNFTLKIRSTKLEDSAMYFCASRGVPRAFSYNEQFFGPGTRLTVL.

The chain combines TRBV6-6 with TRBJ2-3, with TRBD2 identical over 7 bases. The germline gives CDR1 MNHNY, CDR2 SVGAGI (reference sequence). The CDR3 sequence is 16 residues long. J gave up 0 bases and V 6 bases, and 9 bases lay outside the gene matches. The chain's CDR3 is CASSSVRRGSTDTQYF. In nucleotides, the CDR3 is TGTGCCAGCAGCTCCGTTAGGCGGGGGAGCACAGATACGCAGTATTTT.

The chain recombines TRBV5-3 with TRBJ2-1; 7 bases align to TRBD2. TRBV5-3 is an ORF for which the function is uncertain. J gave up 6 bases and V 4 bases, and 16 bases lay outside the gene matches. There are 17 residues in the CDR3. The CDR3 sequence: CARSLIREAGLPNEQFF. The CDR3 DNA sequence: TGTGCCAGAAGCCTAATCAGGGAGGCGGGACTACCCAATGAGCAGTTCTTC.

The gene calls are TRBV5-6 and TRBJ2-7, with 11 bases lining up with TRBD1. After removal of 4 bases from V and 4 bases from J, the junction contained 10 bases not matched to a gene. Looked up from germline, CDR1 is SGHDT and CDR2 is YYEEEE. CDR3 length equals 16 residues. DNA of the CDR3: TGTGCCAGCAGCATAATATCCCGGGACAGGGGGTACGAGCAGTACTTC. This translates into CASSIISRDRGYEQYF. Together with reference TRBV5-6 and TRBJ2-7, the CDR3 gives the full variable domain: DAGVTQSPTHLIKTRGQQVTLRCSPKSGHDTVSWYQQALGQGPQFIFQYYEEEERQRGNFPDRFSGHQFPNYSSELNVNALLLGDSALYLCASSIISRDRGYEQYFGPGTRLTVT.

V gene TRBV7-3 combines with J gene TRBJ2-7; 7 nucleotides line up with TRBD2. The CDR3 spans 14 residues. CDR1 and CDR2 (germline): SGHTA, FQGTGA. J was trimmed by 2 bases and V by 2 bases; bases with no gene match: 3. The CDR3, as DNA: TGTGCCAGCAGCTTATATGGGGGGGCCTACGAGCAGTACTTC. It is translated as CASSLYGGAYEQYF.

This clone has only one observation. The chain is built from TRBV7-9 and TRBJ2-5; D is perhaps TRBD2 (7 bases). Near its end, the DNA agrees better with TRBJ2-7, so the J call may be wrong. This CDR3 has 15 amino acids. Germline CDR1 SEHNR, CDR2 FQNEAQ (reference sequence). The CDR3 DNA reads TGTGCCAGCAGCTTAGAGCGGGGAGGGGGATACGAGCAGTACTTC. Translation: CASSLERGGGYEQYF.